This TCR beta chain appears in the sequencing data of a study of post-analysis software for immune sequencing data (dated by TCRdb to 2013 to 2016). Study-level background: Disease courses on record covered relapsing-remitting, secondary progressive and progressive-relapsing multiple sclerosis, though some patients had no subtype annotation. The patient repertoires were compared against around eleven previously published healthy control repertoires obtained from donors aged about 6 to 26 years. A subset of samples was prepared in parallel using single-end sample barcoding, then pooled and co-amplified after Illumina adapter ligation.

Overall study results and their limits: Normalized Chao1 diversity was significantly lower in multiple sclerosis patients than controls, suggesting substantial peripheral T-cell clonal expansion. Direct clustering with F measure showed strong co-clustering of samples prepared in the same batch, prompting a batch-effect correction. The control group was slightly older than the multiple sclerosis patient group. Significantly higher frequencies in patients than in controls were found for roughly 5 TRBV segments, including TRBV5-6, TRBV5-1 and TRBV20-1.

Library generation was performed with PCR. Instrument on record: Illumina HiSeq 2500. To reduce PCR and sequencing biases, unique molecular identifiers were built into the TCR beta cDNA libraries. Every 1 to 10 million input T cells yielded about 500,000 cDNA molecules, meaning each molecule approximated one T cell. The patient libraries were prepared and sequenced using the same protocol as the earlier healthy control dataset. Within a given batch, samples were prepared together, multiplexed and sequenced on the same HiSeq lane. For the original study's pipeline: Raw barcoded reads were processed with MIGEC, discarding single-read molecular identifier groups before consensus assembly and CDR3 extraction. VDJtools was used for post-analysis of the clonotype tables, and diversity was normalized by down-sampling every dataset to the size of the smallest sample. To correct batch-related cross-sample contamination, repertoire overlap clustering matched CDR3 amino acid sequences but not nucleotide sequences. TCRdb cleaned the public reads at Q25 with fastp, built clones with MiXCR and kept in-frame beta chains. Rows matching on CDR3 protein sequence are summarized as one entry with the most common DNA and genes. The V and J calls here are based on TCRdb, not the publication. Within this sample are approximately 400,000 distinct CDR3 sequences, with around a third of them counted one time only. The ten largest clones take up about an eighth of the sample.

The CDR3 numbers 14 residues from cysteine through phenylalanine. The entry retains the CDR3 DNA only, 42 bases that are in frame from base 1. V was cut back by 4 bases and J by 7 bases, leaving a gap of 17 bases between them. Based on the germline V gene, the CDR1 and CDR2 sequences are LGHNA and YNFKEQ. TCR beta repertoires were profiled from peripheral blood of under 15 young patients with multiple sclerosis to demonstrate the VDJtools post-analysis software. The patients with multiple sclerosis were children and adolescents between roughly 6 and 15 years of age. Of note for this clonotype: Its antigen is unknown. No clone much larger than this one lies a single base away; base qualities are absent.

The chain was built from TRBV4-2 and TRBJ2-7; TRBD1 is perhaps the D gene, given 8 matching bases. The specimen was blood. The receptor's source is a girl between 5 and 17 years old with multiple sclerosis. The DNA sequence is given as TGTGCCAGCAGCCTTGGGGGGGGGACAGGAGAGCAGTACTTC. It specifies CASSLGGGTGEQYF.